The T cell receptor beta chain under discussion was sequenced for a study of blood T cell repertoires in COVID-19. Looking at the study overall: Acute-phase and convalescent COVID-19 samples originated in the United States, Italy and Spain. Sample material is recorded as cDNA or gDNA derived from T cells, B-cell-depleted T cells, or PBMCs.

There are a few counts of this clone. Germline assignment: CDR1 MNHEY and CDR2 SMNVEV (reference sequence). The CDR3 contains 12 residues. V was clipped by 5 bases and J by 8 bases, with 10 bases between them. Per the original methods: By means of reference gene primer amplification, nucleated cell counts were estimated. Using immunoSEQ multiplex PCR, the repertoire was profiled, and TCRdb retains in-frame clones only, with some absent. That table supplies the V and J calls and clone size; D and trimming were determined from the DNA. The table includes 200,000 to 250,000 clones, approximately 82% detected once.

This receptor was obtained from a man aged 45-65 years with active or convalescent COVID-19. What was sequenced was peripheral blood. V usage is TRBV27 and J usage is TRBJ2-4; D remains unclear. DNA of the CDR3: TGTGCCAGCAGTCGAGCTAAGCACATTCAGTACTTC. Its protein product is CASSRAKHIQYF.